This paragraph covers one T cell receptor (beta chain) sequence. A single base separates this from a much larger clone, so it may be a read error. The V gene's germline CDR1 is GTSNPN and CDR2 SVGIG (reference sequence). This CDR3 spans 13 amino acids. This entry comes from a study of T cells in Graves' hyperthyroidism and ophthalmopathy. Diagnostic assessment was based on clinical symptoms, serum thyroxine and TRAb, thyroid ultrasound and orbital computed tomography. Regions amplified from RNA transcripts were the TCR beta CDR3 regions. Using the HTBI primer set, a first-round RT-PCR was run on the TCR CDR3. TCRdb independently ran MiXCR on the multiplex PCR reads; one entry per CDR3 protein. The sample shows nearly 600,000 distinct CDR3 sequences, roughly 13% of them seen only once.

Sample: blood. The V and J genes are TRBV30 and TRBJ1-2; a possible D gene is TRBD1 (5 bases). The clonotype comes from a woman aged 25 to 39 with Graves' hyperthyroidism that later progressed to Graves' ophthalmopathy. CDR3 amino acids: CAWIGQPGMARSF. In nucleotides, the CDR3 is TGTGCCTGGATTGGACAACCCGGTATGGCTAGGAGCTTC.